This T cell receptor (beta chain) comes out of a study of immune evolution from preneoplasia to lung adenocarcinoma. Across the whole study: HLA loss of heterozygosity: approximately 7.5% AIS, less than 18% MIA, about 35% ADC, none AAH.

The method was immunoSEQ multiplex PCR; TCRdb's version includes in-frame clones alone and lacks a portion of them. The sample carries around 5,000 clones, approximately 91% recorded once. The sequenced material came from FFPE invasive lung adenocarcinoma tissue. The receptor comes from a person aged 45-65 years with lung adenocarcinoma.

The CDR3 DNA is TGCGCCAGCAGCCGGACAGGGCCGGAGACCCAGTACTTC. It codes for CASSRTGPETQYF. The chain is built from TRBV4-1 and TRBJ2-5, with 8 positions matching TRBD1. V trimming: 4 bases; J trimming: 5 bases; junction bases outside the gene matches: 3. In germline, CDR1 is MGHRA, CDR2 YSYEKL. CDR3 size: 13 residues.